The 8 T cell receptor beta chains in this list originate from one sample, sequenced in a study of blood T cell repertoires in COVID-19. The method was immunoSEQ multiplex PCR; TCRdb's version includes in-frame clones alone and lacks a portion of them. The data show 150,000 to 200,000 clones, over 75% seen once. Sequenced input: PBMCs or T cells enriched from blood (not recorded which). These receptors all come from a man between 40 and 49 years old who had recovered from COVID-19.

There are many counts of this clone. The J gene is TRBJ1-2, the V gene TRBV6-5, with D uncertain. The germline V gene encodes CDR1 MNHEY and CDR2 SVGAGI. Trimming pared 5 bases from V and 8 bases from J, leaving 12 bases between. This CDR3 is 12 amino acids long. The CDR3 here is CASSTSALGYTF. The CDR3 DNA reads as TGTGCCAGCAGTACTTCAGCGCTCGGCTACACCTTC.

The J gene is TRBJ1-1, the V gene TRBV6-1, with unresolved D. This CDR3 is built from 13 residues. The V end lost 2 bases, the J end lost 2 bases, and 6 bases lay between the germline ends. Germline V lookup: CDR1 MNHNS, CDR2 SASEGT. The CDR3 sequence: CASSENLNTEAFF. The CDR3 nucleotides read TGTGCCAGCAGTGAAAACCTAAACACTGAAGCTTTCTTT.

J is TRBJ2-5 and V is TRBV30; 11 nucleotides agree with TRBD2. This CDR3 is 16 amino acids long. Germline V gene data show CDR1 as GTSNPN and CDR2 as SVGIG (reference sequence). The J segment lost 2 bases and the V segment lost 1 base, leaving 6 bases of the junction unmatched. The CDR3 spells CAWSGLAGGRQETQYF. The CDR3 bases are TGTGCCTGGAGTGGGCTAGCGGGGGGACGACAAGAGACCCAGTACTTC. The whole variable domain, filled in from reference TRBV30 and TRBJ2-5, reads SQTIHQWPATLVQPVGSPLSLECTVEGTSNPNLYWYRQAAGRGLQLLFYSVGIGQISSEVPQNLSASRPQDRQFILSSKKLLLSDSGFYLCAWSGLAGGRQETQYFGPGTRLLVL.

The gene calls are TRBV19 and TRBJ1-6, with 10 bases identical to TRBD1. This CDR3 contains 14 residues. The V gene's germline CDR1 is LNHDA and CDR2 SQIVND (reference sequence). Losses at the gene ends were 7 bases for V and 8 bases for J; bases not matched to a gene: 5. The CDR3 DNA reads TGTGCCAGTACCATGACAGGGGGCGATTCACCCCTCCACTTT. Protein sequence: CASTMTGGDSPLHF.

The chain employs TRBV5-5 and TRBJ1-1; a possible D gene is TRBD1 (5 bases). Germline V CDR1 and CDR2: SGHKS, YYEKEE (reference sequence). The CDR3 spans 14 residues. V was trimmed by 0 bases and J by 5 bases, leaving 11 bases between them. CDR3: CASSLGPGDTEAFF. CDR3 bases: TGTGCCAGCAGCTTGGGACCGGGGGATACTGAAGCTTTCTTT.

This clone showed up just a few times. V is TRBV5-1 and J is TRBJ2-2; D might be TRBD2 (6 bases). In germline, CDR1 is SGHRS, CDR2 YFSETQ. The CDR3 covers 19 residues. With 0 bases removed from V and 8 bases from J, the gap between germline ends came to 26 bases. DNA of the CDR3: TGCGCCAGCAGCTTGGTAGCGGTCGCAGGGACGATCCGGAGTGGGGAGCTGTTTTTT. Protein product: CASSLVAVAGTIRSGELFF. The full variable domain, with the rest looked up from reference TRBV5-1 and TRBJ2-2, is KAGVTQTPRYLIKTRGQQVTLSCSPISGHRSVSWYQQTPGQGLQFLFEYFSETQRNKGNFPGRFSGRQFSNSRSEMNVSTLELGDSALYLCASSLVAVAGTIRSGELFFGEGSRLTVL.

The genes are TRBV4-1 and TRBJ2-3; 7 bases align to TRBD1. The CDR3 totals 14 residues. Unmatched junction bases numbered 4, after V lost 4 bases and J lost 3 bases. Germline V gene lookup returns CDR1 MGHRA and CDR2 YSYEKL. The chain's CDR3 is CASSRMTGTDTQYF. The CDR3 DNA reads TGCGCCAGCAGCCGCATGACAGGGACAGATACGCAGTATTTT.

This clone was recorded once. The J gene is TRBJ1-4, the V gene TRBV2; 10 bases map to TRBD1. Looked up from germline, CDR1 is SNHLY and CDR2 is FYNNEI. The CDR3 sequence is 13 residues long. Trimming took 8 bases from V and 5 from J; bases not matched to a gene: 2. CDR3 bases: TGTGCCAGCGGACAGGGGGAGAATGAAAAACTGTTTTTT. This translates into CASGQGENEKLFF.